The 18 T cell receptor beta chains presented below share a single source sample, sequenced in a study of a mutant IDH1 vaccine in newly diagnosed glioma. Time point denoted: baseline, week 1 (first vaccination visit). Treatment indicated: pre-vaccination baseline after standard-of-care therapy. The method was immunoSEQ multiplex PCR; TCRdb's version includes in-frame clones alone and lacks a portion of them. The sample lists about 32,000 clones, more than 65% occurring once. Material: PBMCs, obtained from a glioma patient treated with radiotherapy, temozolomide or both. Receptors were obtained from a man under 40 with glioma.

The chain recombines TRBV5-4 with TRBJ2-2; possibly TRBD1 for D (6 bases). Germline assignment: CDR1 SGHNT and CDR2 YYREEE (reference sequence). With 0 bases removed from V and 4 bases from J, the gap between germline ends came to 10 bases. CDR3 length: 15 residues. The CDR3 DNA reads as TGTGCCAGCAGCTTGGAGTCAGGGGTCACCGGGGAGCTGTTTTTT. Amino acid sequence: CASSLESGVTGELFF.

J is TRBJ2-7 and V is TRBV5-1; 13 bases fit TRBD2. Germline V gives CDR1 SGHRS, CDR2 YFSETQ. This CDR3 region has 17 residues. Unmatched junction bases numbered 16, after V lost 4 bases and J lost 9 bases. The CDR3 sequence is CASSAVLAGGPLFGQYF. CDR3 bases: TGCGCCAGCAGCGCCGTACTAGCGGGAGGGCCGCTTTTTGGGCAGTACTTC.

The chain couples TRBV7-2 to TRBJ2-1; D gene uncertain. This CDR3 is 13 amino acids long. Trimming left V 1 base short and J 9 bases short, with 10 bases between. Germline CDR1 reads SGHTA; CDR2 reads FQGNSA. CDR3 in amino acids: CASSLVNSAEQFF. In DNA form, the CDR3 reads TGTGCCAGCAGCTTAGTAAACTCAGCTGAGCAGTTCTTC. The whole variable domain, remainder taken from reference TRBV7-2 and TRBJ2-1, is GAGVSQSPSNKVTEKGKDVELRCDPISGHTALYWYRQSLGQGLEFLIYFQGNSAPDKSGLPSDRFSAERTGGSVSTLTIQRTQQEDSAVYLCASSLVNSAEQFFGPGTRLTVL.

CDR3 region: CASSYRDRGTGEQFF. CDR3 bases: TGTGCCAGCAGTTACAGGGACAGGGGTACAGGTGAGCAGTTCTTC. The rearrangement uses TRBV6-6 and TRBJ2-1; 10 nucleotides line up with TRBD1. The CDR3 length is 15 residues. The trim removed 2 bases at V and 9 bases at J, leaving 7 bases unmatched. Germline lookup yields CDR1 MNHNY and CDR2 SVGAGI (reference sequence).

This chain connects TRBV19 to TRBJ2-7; 8 bases map to TRBD2. CDR1 is LNHDA, CDR2 SQIVND, per germline (reference sequence). Trimming took 7 bases from V and 2 from J; bases not matched to a gene: 10. CDR3 length: 15 amino acids. The CDR3 loop reads CASTPGGAETYEQYF. CDR3 coding DNA: TGTGCCAGTACCCCCGGGGGGGCAGAAACCTACGAGCAGTACTTC.

Only a few counts were recorded for this clone. The J gene is TRBJ2-7, the V gene TRBV6-5; the D gene is possibly TRBD2 (6 bases). This CDR3 region has 15 residues. V lost 0 bases to trimming and J lost 2 bases, with 11 bases between them. Germline assignment: CDR1 MNHEY and CDR2 SVGAGI. The CDR3 bases are TGTGCCAGCAGTTACTCCGGGACTTACGCCTACGAGCAGTACTTC. This encodes CASSYSGTYAYEQYF.

The genes are TRBV9 and TRBJ1-5, with 7 positions matching TRBD1. This CDR3 spans 16 amino acids. V lost 3 bases to trimming and J lost 1 base; unmatched junction nucleotides: 7. Looked up from germline, CDR1 is SGDLS and CDR2 is YYNGEE. The CDR3 spells CASSATGAGSNQPQHF. The CDR3 DNA follows: TGTGCCAGCAGCGCCACAGGGGCGGGAAGCAATCAGCCCCAGCATTTT.

The V call is TRBV12-1, the J call TRBJ2-7; the tabulated D call, TRBD2, remains unverified against the DNA. TRBV12-1 is designated a pseudogene. The CDR3 is made up of 15 amino acids. The CDR3, as DNA: TGTGCCAGCAGCTTTGTACCTGGCCGGGTGAACGAGCAGTACTTC. It yields the protein CASSFVPGRVNEQYF.

The gene calls are TRBV5-1 and TRBJ1-2, with 10 bases fitting TRBD1. Germline V gives CDR1 SGHRS, CDR2 YFSETQ. Trimming cost V 3 bases and J 3 bases; bases outside gene matches: 5. The CDR3 extends over 15 amino acids. The CDR3 loop is CASSSGTGADYGYTF. Here the CDR3 DNA reads TGCGCCAGCAGCTCCGGGACAGGGGCTGACTATGGCTACACCTTC. Full variable domain (rest looked up from reference TRBV5-1 and TRBJ1-2): KAGVTQTPRYLIKTRGQQVTLSCSPISGHRSVSWYQQTPGQGLQFLFEYFSETQRNKGNFPGRFSGRQFSNSRSEMNVSTLELGDSALYLCASSSGTGADYGYTFGSGTRLTVV.

The chain couples TRBV28 to TRBJ2-3, with D possibly matching TRBD1 (6 bases). Germline V CDR1 and CDR2: MDHEN, SYDVKM. There are 16 residues in the CDR3. V lost 3 bases, J lost 2 bases, and 15 bases lay in between. The CDR3 reads CASSFFLGQTTDTQYF. The CDR3 nucleotides read TGTGCCAGCAGTTTTTTCCTCGGACAGACCACAGATACGCAGTATTTT.

The gene calls are TRBV5-1 and TRBJ2-1; 7 bases align to TRBD1. There are 14 residues in the CDR3. CDR1 is SGHRS and CDR2 is YFSETQ in the germline V gene. The J segment lost 6 bases and the V segment lost 4 bases, leaving 7 bases of the junction unmatched. The CDR3 region has the DNA TGCGCCAGCAGCACACGACAGGGTATCAATGAGCAGTTCTTC. The encoded protein is CASSTRQGINEQFF.

The chain recombines TRBV9 with TRBJ1-1, with 9 bases matching TRBD1. With 3 bases clipped from V and 4 bases from J, the junction kept 16 bases outside the gene matches. CDR1 and CDR2 (germline): SGDLS, YYNGEE. The CDR3 contains 18 residues. The CDR3 is CASSGRRDRDRRGTEAFF. In DNA form, the CDR3 reads TGTGCCAGCAGCGGACGCCGGGACAGGGACAGAAGGGGCACTGAAGCTTTCTTT.

This chain connects TRBV4-3 to TRBJ1-1; D perhaps matches TRBD1 (5 bases). Germline assignment: CDR1 LGHNA and CDR2 YSLEER. The CDR3 consists of 13 residues. Between the trimmed V and J ends, which lost 2 bases and 7 bases, there was a span of 11 bases. This CDR3 is CASSQLGPGEAFF. CDR3 in DNA: TGCGCCAGCAGCCAATTGGGGCCGGGTGAAGCTTTCTTT.

This clone was seen only a few times. The chain carries TRBV7-8 and TRBJ1-5; the D gene is possibly TRBD1 (6 bases). The germline gives CDR1 SGHVS, CDR2 FQNEAQ. This CDR3 is built from 19 residues. V dropped 5 bases and J dropped 0 bases, with 23 bases sitting between them. CDR3 coding DNA: TGTGCCAGCAGCCCAACCCTGCCAACAGGGACCTATAGCAATCAGCCCCAGCATTTT. This codes for CASSPTLPTGTYSNQPQHF.

The chain uses TRBV25-1 and TRBJ1-2, with TRBD1 matching 10 bases. This CDR3 region has 14 residues. V was clipped by 6 bases and J by 6 bases; unmatched bases: 7. CDR1 is MGHDK and CDR2 is SYGVNS in the germline V gene. The CDR3 region is CASRRTGTGDGYTF. The CDR3 DNA sequence: TGTGCCAGCAGAAGAACCGGGACAGGGGATGGCTACACCTTC.

The rearrangement uses TRBV2 and TRBJ2-7, with a possible D match to TRBD1 (5 bases). This CDR3 comprises 13 residues. The V end was cut by 4 bases, the J end by 7 bases, with 14 bases between. The germline V gene has CDR1 SNHLY and CDR2 FYNNEI. Here the CDR3 DNA reads TGTGCCAGCAGTGGGGAAGGGGTAGGGGAGCAGTACTTC. The encoded protein is CASSGEGVGEQYF.

J is TRBJ2-7 and V is TRBV4-1, with D possibly being TRBD2 (5 bases). V was clipped by 4 bases and J by 0 bases, with 13 bases between them. This CDR3 spans 15 amino acids. The germline CDR1 and CDR2 sequences are MGHRA and YSYEKL. CDR3 amino acids: CASSLGGESSYEQYF. In DNA form, the CDR3 reads TGCGCCAGCAGCCTTGGAGGAGAGAGCTCCTACGAGCAGTACTTC.

V usage is TRBV7-6 and J usage is TRBJ2-2, with D maybe TRBD1 (6 bases). Germline values: CDR1 SGHVS, CDR2 FNYEAQ. The CDR3 consists of 17 residues. V dropped 3 bases and J dropped 6 bases, with 20 bases sitting between them. The CDR3 nucleotides read TGTGCCAGCAGCTTTACCGGGACATTTCTGACCCCCGGGGAGCTGTTTTTT. It yields the protein CASSFTGTFLTPGELFF.